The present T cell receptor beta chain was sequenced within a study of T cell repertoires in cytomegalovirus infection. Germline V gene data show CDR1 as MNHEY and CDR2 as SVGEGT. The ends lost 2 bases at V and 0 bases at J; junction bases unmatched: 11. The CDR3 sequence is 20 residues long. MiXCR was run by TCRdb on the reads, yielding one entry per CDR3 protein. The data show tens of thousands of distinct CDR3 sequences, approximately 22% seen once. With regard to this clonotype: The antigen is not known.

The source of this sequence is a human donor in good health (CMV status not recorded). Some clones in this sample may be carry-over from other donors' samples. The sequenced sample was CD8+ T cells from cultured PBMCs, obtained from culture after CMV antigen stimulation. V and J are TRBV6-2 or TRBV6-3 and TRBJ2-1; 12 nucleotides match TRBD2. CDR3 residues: CASSYLLSGTSGSSYNEQFF. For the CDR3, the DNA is TGTGCCAGCAGTTACCTCTTATCCGGGACTAGCGGGTCCTCCTACAATGAGCAGTTCTTC.